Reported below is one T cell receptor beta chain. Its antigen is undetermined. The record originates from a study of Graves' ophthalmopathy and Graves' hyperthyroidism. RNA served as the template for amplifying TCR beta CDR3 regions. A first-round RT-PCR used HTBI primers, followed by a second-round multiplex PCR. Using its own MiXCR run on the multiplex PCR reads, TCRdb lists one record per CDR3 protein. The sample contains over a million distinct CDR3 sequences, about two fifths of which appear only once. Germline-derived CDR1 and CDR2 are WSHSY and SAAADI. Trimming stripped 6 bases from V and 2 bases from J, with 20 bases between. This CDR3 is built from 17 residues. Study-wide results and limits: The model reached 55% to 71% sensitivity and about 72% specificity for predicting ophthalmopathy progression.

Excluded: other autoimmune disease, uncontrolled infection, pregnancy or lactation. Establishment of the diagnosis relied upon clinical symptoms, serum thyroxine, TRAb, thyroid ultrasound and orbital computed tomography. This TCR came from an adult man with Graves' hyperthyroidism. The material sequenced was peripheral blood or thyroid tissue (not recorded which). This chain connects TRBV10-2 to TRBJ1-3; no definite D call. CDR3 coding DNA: TGCGCCAGCAGCCAATACCCGGAAACCTCGGCTGGAAACACCATATATTTT. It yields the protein CASSQYPETSAGNTIYF.